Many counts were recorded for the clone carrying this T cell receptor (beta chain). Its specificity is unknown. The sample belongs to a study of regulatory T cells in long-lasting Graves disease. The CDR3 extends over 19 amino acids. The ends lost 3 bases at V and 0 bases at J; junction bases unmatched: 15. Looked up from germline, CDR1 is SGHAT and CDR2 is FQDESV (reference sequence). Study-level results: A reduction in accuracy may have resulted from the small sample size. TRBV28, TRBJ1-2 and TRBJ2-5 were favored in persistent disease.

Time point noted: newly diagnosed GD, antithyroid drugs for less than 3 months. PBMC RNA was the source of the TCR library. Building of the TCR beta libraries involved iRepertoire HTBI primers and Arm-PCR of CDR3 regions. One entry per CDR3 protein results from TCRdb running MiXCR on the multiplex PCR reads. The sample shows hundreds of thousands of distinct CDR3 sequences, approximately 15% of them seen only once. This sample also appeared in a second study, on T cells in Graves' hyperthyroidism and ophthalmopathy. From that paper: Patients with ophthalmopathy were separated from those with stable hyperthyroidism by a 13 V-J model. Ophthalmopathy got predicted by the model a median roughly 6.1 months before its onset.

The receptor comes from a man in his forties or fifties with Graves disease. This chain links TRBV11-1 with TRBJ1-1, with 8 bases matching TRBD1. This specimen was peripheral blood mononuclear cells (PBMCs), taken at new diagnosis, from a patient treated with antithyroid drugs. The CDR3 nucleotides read TGTGCCAGCAGCTTCGGCCGGACAGGGATGGGAGGGATGAACACTGAAGCTTTCTTT. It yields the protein CASSFGRTGMGGMNTEAFF.